The 21 T cell receptor beta chains below all came from one sample that was sequenced in a study of tumor-infiltrating lymphocytes in localized non-small cell lung cancer. TCRdb's copy holds only in-frame clones and misses some; the assay was immunoSEQ multiplex PCR. The data hold about 29,000 clones, with 80% to 90% observed a single time. Material: lung tumor tissue. These receptors originate from a human donor with non-small cell lung cancer.

A few counts support this clone. The chain is built from TRBV28 and TRBJ2-3, with 10 bases fitting TRBD1. Trimming took 9 bases from V and 3 from J; bases not matched to a gene: 9. CDR3 length equals 15 residues. Germline lookup yields CDR1 MDHEN and CDR2 SYDVKM. The CDR3, as DNA: TGTGCCAGTTGCCCCCGGGACAGGGGAACAGATACGCAGTATTTT. This encodes CASCPRDRGTDTQYF.

The chain has TRBV7-9 and TRBJ2-1; D could derive from TRBD1 or TRBD2 (5 bases each). The CDR3 has 17 residues. Trimming shortened V by 5 bases and J by 8 bases, and 25 bases separated the two germline ends. Germline assignment: CDR1 SEHNR and CDR2 FQNEAQ (reference sequence). CDR3 in DNA: TGTGCCAGCAGCCGCCGGGACGAGAGGGCTTGGAACTATGAGCAGTTCTTC. Its protein product is CASSRRDERAWNYEQFF.

This sequence joins TRBV7-2 and TRBJ1-5; D gene uncertain. The CDR3 length is 14 residues. Germline CDR1 and CDR2: SGHTA and FQGNSA. Trimming stripped 1 base from V and 3 bases from J, with 7 bases between. CDR3: CASSLVGFNQPQHF. The CDR3 DNA is TGTGCCAGCAGCTTAGTTGGCTTCAATCAGCCCCAGCATTTT.

The V gene is TRBV5-1, the J gene TRBJ2-7; possibly TRBD1 for D (5 bases). The CDR3 runs 13 residues. Trimming removed 4 bases at V and 0 bases at J, with 8 bases between. Germline V gene lookup returns CDR1 SGHRS and CDR2 YFSETQ. Here the CDR3 DNA reads TGCGCCAGCAGCGACAGCAACTCCTACGAGCAGTACTTC. This sequence encodes CASSDSNSYEQYF.

This clone has a single count. This chain joins TRBV5-1 and TRBJ2-1; TRBD2 matches at 14 bases. The CDR3 length is 15 residues. Germline assignment: CDR1 SGHRS and CDR2 YFSETQ. Trimming cost V 7 bases and J 12 bases; bases outside gene matches: 12. The CDR3 nucleotides read TGCGCCAGCGGGGAGACTAGCGGGGGGGCACGCGGGCAGTTCTTC. Encoded protein: CASGETSGGARGQFF.

The J gene is TRBJ2-5, the V gene TRBV5-1, with 8 positions matching TRBD2. V shed 5 bases and J 7 bases; nucleotides not matched to a gene: 10. The CDR3 totals 14 residues. CDR1 and CDR2 (germline): SGHRS, YFSETQ. The CDR3 sequence: CASSQETSAGTQYF. In DNA form, the CDR3 reads TGCGCCAGCAGTCAGGAGACTAGCGCTGGGACCCAGTACTTC.

CDR3 in DNA: TGTGCCAGCAGCACCCAGGGGGCGGCGTACACTGAAGCTTTCTTT. Its translation: CASSTQGAAYTEAFF. This chain uses TRBV7-8 with TRBJ1-1; 8 nucleotides match TRBD1. CDR3 length equals 15 residues. Germline CDR1 SGHVS, CDR2 FQNEAQ. Losses at the gene ends were 5 bases for V and 3 bases for J; bases not matched to a gene: 8.

The chain combines TRBV7-2 with TRBJ2-3, with 8 nucleotides matching TRBD2. The CDR3 runs 16 residues. Germline assignment: CDR1 SGHTA and CDR2 FQGNSA. The J segment lost 2 bases and the V segment lost 4 bases, leaving 8 bases of the junction unmatched. The CDR3 here is CASSSLGRGATDTQYF. CDR3 DNA: TGTGCCAGCAGCTCCCTTGGGCGGGGGGCCACAGATACGCAGTATTTT.

This chain links TRBV5-1 with TRBJ1-4; no clear D gene. The CDR3 sequence is 14 residues long. V was clipped by 4 bases and J by 0 bases, with 7 bases between them. CDR1 and CDR2 (germline): SGHRS, YFSETQ. This CDR3 reads CASSPAATNEKLFF. DNA of the CDR3: TGCGCCAGCAGCCCCGCTGCAACTAATGAAAAACTGTTTTTT.

The chain links TRBV6-5 to TRBJ1-2; D gene uncertain. The CDR3 covers 14 residues. Trimming took 0 bases from V and 2 from J, leaving 7 bases between them. The V gene's germline CDR1 is MNHEY and CDR2 SVGAGI. The CDR3 region is CASSYSVVNYGYTF. The CDR3 nucleotides are TGTGCCAGCAGTTACTCGGTAGTGAACTATGGCTACACCTTC.

This chain joins TRBV27 and TRBJ2-7; D is possibly TRBD1 (5 bases). Germline V gene lookup returns CDR1 MNHEY and CDR2 SMNVEV (reference sequence). The germline V and J ends were trimmed by 5 bases and 7 bases, with 18 bases remaining between them. CDR3 size: 14 residues. The CDR3 loop is CASSASVGAREQYF. The DNA of the CDR3 is TGTGCCAGCAGTGCTTCTGTTGGGGCACGGGAGCAGTACTTC.

This chain connects TRBV9 to TRBJ1-4; TRBD1 agrees at 8 bases. The V segment lost 0 bases and the J segment 14 bases; nucleotides outside the gene matches: 6. This CDR3 is built from 13 residues. The germline gives CDR1 SGDLS, CDR2 YYNGEE. CDR3 DNA sequence: TGTGCCAGCAGCGTAGATGCGTGGGACAGGCTGTTTTTT. Translating it yields CASSVDAWDRLFF. Drawing the rest from reference TRBV9 and TRBJ1-4, the complete variable domain is DSGVTQTPKHLITATGQRVTLRCSPRSGDLSVYWYQQSLDQGLQFLIQYYNGEERAKGNILERFSAQQFPDLHSELNLSSLELGDSALYFCASSVDAWDRLFFGSGTQLSVL.

The gene calls are TRBV25-1 and TRBJ2-3; TRBD2 matches 13 bases. The CDR3 covers 17 residues. With 2 bases clipped from V and 8 bases from J, the junction kept 10 bases outside the gene matches. CDR1 and CDR2 from the germline V gene are MGHDK and SYGVNS. The CDR3: CASSEPSLAGGPGTQYF. For the CDR3, the DNA is TGTGCCAGCAGTGAACCCTCACTAGCGGGGGGGCCGGGTACGCAGTATTTT. Using reference TRBV25-1 and TRBJ2-3 for the parts outside the CDR3, the full variable domain is EADIYQTPRYLVIGTGKKITLECSQTMGHDKMYWYQQDPGMELHLIHYSYGVNSTEKGDLSSESTVSRIRTEHFPLTLESARPSHTSQYLCASSEPSLAGGPGTQYFGPGTRLTVL.

This clone was counted a few times. This chain joins TRBV7-2 and TRBJ1-6, with 9 bases matching TRBD1. CDR1 and CDR2 from the germline V gene are SGHTA and FQGNSA. Losses at the gene ends were 5 bases for V and 7 bases for J; bases not matched to a gene: 6. The CDR3 sequence is 15 residues long. The CDR3 nucleotides are TGTGCCAGCAGCCCCCGGGACAGGGCCAATTCACCCCTCCACTTT. It yields the protein CASSPRDRANSPLHF.

V gene TRBV5-1 combines with J gene TRBJ1-1; a possible D gene is TRBD1 (5 bases). V lost 4 bases to trimming and J lost 3 bases, with 10 bases between them. The CDR3 is 13 residues long. Germline assignment: CDR1 SGHRS and CDR2 YFSETQ. The CDR3 is CASSPGGYTEAFF. The CDR3 region has the DNA TGCGCCAGCAGCCCGGGGGGGTACACTGAAGCTTTCTTT.

The V gene is TRBV5-6, the J gene TRBJ2-5; 10 bases align to TRBD2. This CDR3 comprises 14 residues. Germline CDR1 SGHDT, CDR2 YYEEEE. V lost 2 bases, J lost 8 bases, and 6 bases stayed unmatched. The CDR3 reads CASSLTSGGATQYF. The DNA for the CDR3 is TGTGCCAGCAGCTTAACAAGCGGGGGGGCCACCCAGTACTTC.

The chain is built from TRBV15 and TRBJ1-5; 8 bases map to TRBD1. This CDR3 has 17 residues. Germline loops: CDR1 LNHNV, CDR2 YYDKDF (reference sequence). Losses at the gene ends were 3 bases for V and 9 bases for J; bases not matched to a gene: 16. The CDR3 sequence: CATSSGGTGPRVRPQHF. The CDR3 DNA reads TGTGCCACCAGCAGCGGAGGGACAGGTCCTAGGGTTCGGCCCCAGCATTTT.

The chain links TRBV6-6 to TRBJ1-4; D is unresolved. The V gene's germline CDR1 is MNHNY and CDR2 SVGAGI (reference sequence). V lost 4 bases and J lost 8, with 2 bases in between. This CDR3 is built from 10 residues. The CDR3 DNA follows: TGTGCCAGCAGTTCCGAAAAACTGTTTTTT. This translates into CASSSEKLFF.

The chain uses TRBV5-1 and TRBJ1-6; D may be TRBD1 (6 bases). The CDR3 has 15 residues. Looked up from germline, CDR1 is SGHRS and CDR2 is YFSETQ. V was clipped by 0 bases and J by 10 bases, with 14 bases between them. The CDR3 coding sequence is TGCGCCAGCAGCTTGGGACAGGCTGGGGACTCACCCCTCCACTTT. Its protein product is CASSLGQAGDSPLHF.

The gene calls are TRBV30 and TRBJ1-1; D not resolved. V lost 2 bases, J lost 4 bases, and 11 bases lay in between. This CDR3 comprises 13 residues. In germline, CDR1 is GTSNPN, CDR2 SVGIG (reference sequence). This chain's CDR3 is CAWSPGLSTEAFF. In DNA form, the CDR3 reads TGTGCCTGGAGTCCGGGGTTGAGCACTGAAGCTTTCTTT.

The V gene is TRBV9, the J gene TRBJ2-2; D is uncertain. The CDR3 sequence is 15 residues long. Per germline, CDR1 SGDLS and CDR2 YYNGEE. The ends were cut back, 4 bases at V and 7 bases at J, with 17 bases in the middle. CDR3 in DNA: TGTGCCAGCAGCACAAGACCCGGCGTGGGCGGGGAGCTGTTTTTT. Encoded protein: CASSTRPGVGGELFF.